A selection of T cell receptor beta chains follows, all from one sample in a study of shared clonotypes between healthy human individuals. Produced via immunoSEQ multiplex PCR; TCRdb's table is partial and in-frame only. The data contain around 2.5 million clones, approximately 94% of them singletons. Sequencing used naive CD4+ T cells from PBMCs. The receptors shown here come from a young man in good health. Some clones in this sample may be carry-over from other donors' samples. Each CDR3 is given with its conserved first and last residue. D genes are given only for firm matches. Where a row states a size, it is once, few, many or the class of an expanded clone; other rows omit it.

clone_size: .
d_call: .
j_call: TRBJ1-2
v_call: TRBV4-1
cdr3_nt: TGCGCCAGCAGCCCGATACAGGGAGAGTGGTCCTCTAACTATGGCTACACCTTC
cdr3_aa: CASSPIQGEWSSNYGYTF

clone_size: .
d_call: .
j_call: TRBJ2-1
v_call: TRBV7-3
cdr3_nt: TGTGCCAGCAGCTTATTGGGTTCTACCCTATACAATGAGCAGTTCTTC
cdr3_aa: CASSLLGSTLYNEQFF

clone_size: .
d_call: .
j_call: TRBJ1-1
v_call: TRBV2
cdr3_nt: TGTGCCAGCACCTCTAGTACTATGAACACTGAAGCTTTCTTT
cdr3_aa: CASTSSTMNTEAFF

clone_size: .
d_call: .
j_call: TRBJ2-7
v_call: TRBV5-1
cdr3_nt: TGCGCCAGCAGCTTGCTGGACTCCTACGAGCAGTACTTC
cdr3_aa: CASSLLDSYEQYF

clone_size: .
d_call: .
j_call: TRBJ2-5
v_call: TRBV7-3
cdr3_nt: TGTGCCAGCAGCTTTTCGGGGGCAGGTGGAGAGACCCAGTACTTC
cdr3_aa: CASSFSGAGGETQYF

clone_size: .
d_call: .
j_call: TRBJ1-5
v_call: TRBV15
cdr3_nt: TGTGCCACCAGCAGAGACCGCGGGGGCACCAATCAGCCCCAGCATTTT
cdr3_aa: CATSRDRGGTNQPQHF

clone_size: .
d_call: .
j_call: TRBJ1-5
v_call: TRBV18
cdr3_nt: TGTGCCAGCTCACCCTCTCCCGCAGGGATCGGCCAGCCCCAGCATTTT
cdr3_aa: CASSPSPAGIGQPQHF

clone_size: .
d_call: .
j_call: TRBJ2-5
v_call: TRBV11-3
cdr3_nt: TGTGCCAGCAGCTTAGGAGAGACCCAGTACTTC
cdr3_aa: CASSLGETQYF

clone_size: .
d_call: TRBD2
j_call: TRBJ2-3
v_call: TRBV11-2
cdr3_nt: TGTGCCAGCAGCTTAAGGGTAGCGGGAGGTAGCACAGATACGCAGTATTTT
cdr3_aa: CASSLRVAGGSTDTQYF

clone_size: .
d_call: .
j_call: TRBJ2-3
v_call: TRBV9
cdr3_nt: TGTGCCAGCAGCGTAGTCGGGATAAGCACAGATACGCAGTATTTT
cdr3_aa: CASSVVGISTDTQYF

clone_size: .
d_call: .
j_call: TRBJ2-7
v_call: TRBV5-1
cdr3_nt: TGCGCCAGCAGCAGAACCGGGACACTTTCCTACGAGCAGTACTTC
cdr3_aa: CASSRTGTLSYEQYF

clone_size: .
d_call: TRBD2
j_call: TRBJ2-1
v_call: TRBV27
cdr3_nt: TGTGCCAGCAGTTTATCCCCTAGCGGACGAGATGAGCAGTTCTTC
cdr3_aa: CASSLSPSGRDEQFF

clone_size: .
d_call: .
j_call: TRBJ2-3
v_call: TRBV2
cdr3_nt: TGTGCCAGCAGTCCCGGGAGTACGCAGTATTTT
cdr3_aa: CASSPGSTQYF

clone_size: once
d_call: TRBD2
j_call: TRBJ2-1
v_call: TRBV11-3
cdr3_nt: TGTGCCAGCAGCTCGGGACTAGCGGGAGTTGGTGAGCAGTTCTTC
cdr3_aa: CASSSGLAGVGEQFF

clone_size: .
d_call: .
j_call: TRBJ1-2
v_call: TRBV2
cdr3_nt: TGTGCCAGCAGGAGTCCTTGGGCACCAAAATGGGGCGGCTACACCTTC
cdr3_aa: CASRSPWAPKWGGYTF

clone_size: once
d_call: .
j_call: TRBJ2-5
v_call: TRBV5-5
cdr3_nt: TGTGCCAGCAGCCCTCAGGGACCGAGCCAAGAGACCCAGTACTTC
cdr3_aa: CASSPQGPSQETQYF

clone_size: .
d_call: TRBD1
j_call: TRBJ1-1
v_call: TRBV2
cdr3_nt: TGTGCCAGCAGTGTCGGGACAGGGGGCGTTTATGGCACTGAAGCTTTCTTT
cdr3_aa: CASSVGTGGVYGTEAFF

clone_size: .
d_call: .
j_call: TRBJ2-5
v_call: TRBV29-1
cdr3_nt: TGCAGCGTTGAAGATCCCGGGGGTTTTCAAGAGACCCAGTACTTC
cdr3_aa: CSVEDPGGFQETQYF

clone_size: .
d_call: TRBD2
j_call: TRBJ2-1
v_call: TRBV6-5
cdr3_nt: TGTGCCAGCAGTTCGCGGACTAGCGGGAACTACAATGAGCAGTTCTTC
cdr3_aa: CASSSRTSGNYNEQFF

clone_size: .
d_call: TRBD2
j_call: TRBJ2-1
v_call: TRBV10-3
cdr3_nt: TGTGCCATCAGTCCAGGCGGGAGGTCCTACAATGAGCAGTTCTTC
cdr3_aa: CAISPGGRSYNEQFF

clone_size: .
d_call: .
j_call: TRBJ2-1
v_call: TRBV5-1
cdr3_nt: TGCGCCAGCAGCTTGACAGGGTCCTCCTACAATGAGCAGTTCTTC
cdr3_aa: CASSLTGSSYNEQFF

clone_size: .
d_call: .
j_call: TRBJ2-1
v_call: TRBV7-2
cdr3_nt: TGTGCCAGCAGCTTAGGCCAGTCGGATTTGAATGAGCAGTTCTTC
cdr3_aa: CASSLGQSDLNEQFF

clone_size: .
d_call: .
j_call: TRBJ2-5
v_call: TRBV10-1
cdr3_nt: TGCGCCAGCAGGAGGGGGACCCCACAAGAGACCCAGTACTTC
cdr3_aa: CASRRGTPQETQYF

clone_size: .
d_call: .
j_call: TRBJ2-1
v_call: TRBV5-1
cdr3_nt: TGCGCCAGCAGCCCTTTACTAGGGGGCTCCTACAATGAGCAGTTCTTC
cdr3_aa: CASSPLLGGSYNEQFF

clone_size: .
d_call: .
j_call: TRBJ1-5
v_call: TRBV7-9
cdr3_nt: TGTGCCAGCAGCTTGGGAGAGTATAGCAATCAGCCCCAGCATTTT
cdr3_aa: CASSLGEYSNQPQHF

clone_size: .
d_call: TRBD1
j_call: TRBJ1-4
v_call: TRBV7-8
cdr3_nt: TGTGCCAGCAGCCCCCGGACAGGGACTAATGAAAAACTGTTTTTT
cdr3_aa: CASSPRTGTNEKLFF

clone_size: .
d_call: TRBD2
j_call: TRBJ2-2
v_call: TRBV5-1
cdr3_nt: TGCGCCAGCAGCTTGGGACGTTCCGGGACTAGCGGTACCGGGGAGCTGTTTTTT
cdr3_aa: CASSLGRSGTSGTGELFF

clone_size: .
d_call: TRBD1
j_call: TRBJ2-7
v_call: TRBV4-1
cdr3_nt: TGCGCCAGCAGCCCTATGCGGGACAGGGCCTCCTACGAGCAGTACTTC
cdr3_aa: CASSPMRDRASYEQYF

clone_size: .
d_call: .
j_call: TRBJ2-3
v_call: TRBV6-5
cdr3_nt: TGTGCCAGCAGTTACCTGAGAGGGGATACGCAGTATTTT
cdr3_aa: CASSYLRGDTQYF

clone_size: few
d_call: .
j_call: TRBJ1-1
v_call: TRBV10-3
cdr3_nt: TGTGCCAACGGGGACGGAGACACTGAAGCTTTCTTT
cdr3_aa: CANGDGDTEAFF

clone_size: .
d_call: .
j_call: TRBJ1-4
v_call: TRBV5-1
cdr3_nt: TGCGCCAGCAGCTTGGGTCTGGCAGGGAGCTCTAATGAAAAACTGTTTTTT
cdr3_aa: CASSLGLAGSSNEKLFF

clone_size: .
d_call: TRBD2
j_call: TRBJ2-1
v_call: TRBV7-2
cdr3_nt: TGTGCCAGCACCATCGGACTAGCCTACAATGAGCAGTTCTTC
cdr3_aa: CASTIGLAYNEQFF

clone_size: .
d_call: .
j_call: TRBJ1-2
v_call: TRBV30
cdr3_nt: TGTGCCTGGAATGGTTTCGTTGATGGCTACACCTTC
cdr3_aa: CAWNGFVDGYTF

clone_size: .
d_call: .
j_call: TRBJ2-1
v_call: TRBV4-3
cdr3_nt: TGCGCCAGCAGCCAAGAGGGGGACCCCTACAATGAGCAGTTCTTC
cdr3_aa: CASSQEGDPYNEQFF

clone_size: .
d_call: .
j_call: TRBJ2-2
v_call: TRBV14
cdr3_nt: TGTGCCAGCAGCCAAGATCTGTGGCGGGAGAACACCGGGGAGCTGTTTTTT
cdr3_aa: CASSQDLWRENTGELFF

clone_size: .
d_call: TRBD2
j_call: TRBJ2-1
v_call: TRBV11-3
cdr3_nt: TGTGCCAGCAGCCACGGCGCGAAGCGGGAATCCGCTGAGCAGTTCTTC
cdr3_aa: CASSHGAKRESAEQFF

clone_size: once
d_call: .
j_call: TRBJ2-5
v_call: TRBV7-2
cdr3_nt: TGTGCCAGCAGCTCGTGGGACCAAGAGACCCAGTACTTC
cdr3_aa: CASSSWDQETQYF

clone_size: once
d_call: .
j_call: TRBJ1-3
v_call: TRBV18
cdr3_nt: TGTGCCAGCTCACCTAGGGAGGCCTCTGGAAACACCATATATTTT
cdr3_aa: CASSPREASGNTIYF

clone_size: once
d_call: .
j_call: TRBJ2-2
v_call: TRBV9
cdr3_nt: TGTGCCAGCAGCGCCTACTCGAACACCGGGGAGCTGTTTTTT
cdr3_aa: CASSAYSNTGELFF

clone_size: .
d_call: TRBD1
j_call: TRBJ1-4
v_call: TRBV5-1
cdr3_nt: TGCGCCAGCAGTTCAGGGGGCTCTGGTGAAAAACTGTTTTTT
cdr3_aa: CASSSGGSGEKLFF

clone_size: .
d_call: TRBD2
j_call: TRBJ2-7
v_call: TRBV4-2
cdr3_nt: TGTGCCAGCAGCCCCAAGCGGGATCTCTACGAGCAGTACTTC
cdr3_aa: CASSPKRDLYEQYF

clone_size: .
d_call: .
j_call: TRBJ2-5
v_call: TRBV18
cdr3_nt: TGTGCCAGCTCACTTGAGATCCAAGAGACCCAGTACTTC
cdr3_aa: CASSLEIQETQYF

clone_size: .
d_call: TRBD2
j_call: TRBJ2-2
v_call: TRBV7-2
cdr3_nt: TGTGCCAGCAGCTTCACTAGCGGGTGGAACACCGGGGAGCTGTTTTTT
cdr3_aa: CASSFTSGWNTGELFF

clone_size: .
d_call: .
j_call: TRBJ2-7
v_call: TRBV6-5
cdr3_nt: TGTGCCAGCAGTTACTCGAGGCCCTCCTACGAGCAGTACTTC
cdr3_aa: CASSYSRPSYEQYF

clone_size: .
d_call: TRBD2
j_call: TRBJ2-3
v_call: TRBV4-2
cdr3_nt: TGTGCCAGCAGCCAATTTCTAAGCGGGGACGACCCAGATACGCAGTATTTT
cdr3_aa: CASSQFLSGDDPDTQYF

clone_size: .
d_call: .
j_call: TRBJ2-3
v_call: TRBV6-1
cdr3_nt: TGTGCCACCCCAGTGGCAGCTACAGATACGCAGTATTTT
cdr3_aa: CATPVAATDTQYF

clone_size: once
d_call: .
j_call: TRBJ2-1
v_call: TRBV28
cdr3_nt: TGTGCCAGCAGTTTAGGAGGGGTCCAAAATGAGCAGTTCTTC
cdr3_aa: CASSLGGVQNEQFF

clone_size: .
d_call: TRBD2
j_call: TRBJ2-1
v_call: TRBV7-9
cdr3_nt: TGTGCCAGCAGCTTAAACCCCCTAGCGGGAACCTACAATGAGCAGTTCTTC
cdr3_aa: CASSLNPLAGTYNEQFF

clone_size: .
d_call: .
j_call: TRBJ1-4
v_call: TRBV4-2
cdr3_nt: TGTGCCAGCAGCCGAGCTATGGGGCAGGGGTATGAAAAACTGTTTTTT
cdr3_aa: CASSRAMGQGYEKLFF

clone_size: .
d_call: TRBD2
j_call: TRBJ2-3
v_call: TRBV5-1
cdr3_nt: TGCGCCAGCGTTCCGGGACTAGCGGCTCAAGATACGCAGTATTTT
cdr3_aa: CASVPGLAAQDTQYF

clone_size: .
d_call: .
j_call: TRBJ1-5
v_call: TRBV5-6
cdr3_nt: TGTGCCAGCAGCTTTTGGGCTCTTGATCAGCCCCAGCATTTT
cdr3_aa: CASSFWALDQPQHF

clone_size: .
d_call: .
j_call: TRBJ2-1
v_call: TRBV28
cdr3_nt: TGTGCCAGCAGTTTATTCGGGCACCCAAGGGATGAGCAGTTCTTC
cdr3_aa: CASSLFGHPRDEQFF

clone_size: .
d_call: TRBD2
j_call: TRBJ2-7
v_call: TRBV5-1
cdr3_nt: TGCGCCAGCAGCTGGTCTAGCGGGATGTTGCGGGAGCAGTACTTC
cdr3_aa: CASSWSSGMLREQYF

clone_size: .
d_call: .
j_call: TRBJ1-1
v_call: TRBV5-1
cdr3_nt: TGCGCCAGCAGCTTGGACCTTCTGAACACTGAAGCTTTCTTT
cdr3_aa: CASSLDLLNTEAFF